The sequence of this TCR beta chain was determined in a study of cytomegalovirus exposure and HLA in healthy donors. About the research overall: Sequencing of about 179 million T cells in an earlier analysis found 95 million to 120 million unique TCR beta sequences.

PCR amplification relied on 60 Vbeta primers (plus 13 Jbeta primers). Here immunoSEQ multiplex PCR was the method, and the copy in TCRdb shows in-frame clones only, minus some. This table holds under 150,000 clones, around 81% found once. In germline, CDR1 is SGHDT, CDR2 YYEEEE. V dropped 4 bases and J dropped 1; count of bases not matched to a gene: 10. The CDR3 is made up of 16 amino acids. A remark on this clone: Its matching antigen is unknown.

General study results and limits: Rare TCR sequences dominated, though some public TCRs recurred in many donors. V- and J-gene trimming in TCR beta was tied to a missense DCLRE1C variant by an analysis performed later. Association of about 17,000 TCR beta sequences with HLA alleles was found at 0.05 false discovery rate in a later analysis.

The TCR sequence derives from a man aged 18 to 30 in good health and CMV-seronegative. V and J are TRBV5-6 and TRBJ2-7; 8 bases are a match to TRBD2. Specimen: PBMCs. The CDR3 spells CASSLRVLAASYEQYF. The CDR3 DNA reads TGTGCCAGCAGCCTGAGAGTACTAGCGGCTTCCTACGAGCAGTACTTC.